This T cell receptor (beta chain) was identified in a study of beta chain features in type 1 diabetes. Overall study context: Patients and healthy donors were similar in age, gender and cell yields. Study-wide points: Type 1 diabetes patients had moderately but significantly shorter TCRB CDR3s in all four CD4+ subsets.

The V gene lost 5 bases and the J gene lost 4 bases, with 14 bases spanning the gap. Germline V gives CDR1 SEHNR, CDR2 FQNEAQ (reference sequence). This CDR3 is built from 14 residues. This clone was counted ten times or more. Antigen unknown. Based on CD45RO/CCR7/CD25/CD127/CD95/CD27, CD4+ regulatory, stem cell-like memory, naive and central memory cells were sorted. The authors reverse transcribed all of the isolated RNA, so sequencing captured expressed TCRB transcripts. Sequencing used immunoSEQ multiplex PCR; TCRdb keeps in-frame clones, though not all of them. Of roughly 300,000 clones listed, around 8.5% are singletons.

Material for sequencing was central memory CD4+ T cells from blood. This receptor was taken from a man aged 25-45 years with type 1 diabetes. The rearrangement uses TRBV7-9 and TRBJ1-1; D perhaps matches TRBD1 (5 bases). CDR3 sequence (DNA): TGTGCCAGCAGCCCTAGTAGGGGATCCACTGAAGCTTTCTTT. It codes for CASSPSRGSTEAFF.